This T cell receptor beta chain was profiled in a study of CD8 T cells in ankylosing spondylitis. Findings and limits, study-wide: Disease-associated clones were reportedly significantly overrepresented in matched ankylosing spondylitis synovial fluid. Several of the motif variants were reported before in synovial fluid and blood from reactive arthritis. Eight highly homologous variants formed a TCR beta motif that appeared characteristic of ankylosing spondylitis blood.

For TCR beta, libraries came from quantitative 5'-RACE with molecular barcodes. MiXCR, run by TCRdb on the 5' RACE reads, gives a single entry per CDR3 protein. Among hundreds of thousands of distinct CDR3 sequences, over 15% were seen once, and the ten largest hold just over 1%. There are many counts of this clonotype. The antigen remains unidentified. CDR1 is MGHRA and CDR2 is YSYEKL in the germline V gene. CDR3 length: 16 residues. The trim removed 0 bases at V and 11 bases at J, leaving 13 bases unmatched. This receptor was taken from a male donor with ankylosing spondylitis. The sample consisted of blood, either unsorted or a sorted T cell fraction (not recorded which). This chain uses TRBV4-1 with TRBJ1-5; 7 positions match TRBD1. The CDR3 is CASSQEVGPGGRAQHF. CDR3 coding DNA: TGCGCCAGCAGCCAAGAAGTGGGTCCAGGGGGAAGGGCCCAGCATTTT.